This T cell receptor (beta chain) was recovered during a study of cytomegalovirus exposure and HLA in healthy donors. Overall study: Among 398 genotyped donors, approximately 80% fell in the Caucasian-associated ancestry cluster. Findings and limits, study-wide: Associated with cytomegalovirus, according to the listing, were some 180 TCR beta chains. As a later analysis revealed, the rate of TCR association differed by HLA locus, with DRB1 most and HLA-C fewest.

The PCR made use of 60 Vbeta and 13 Jbeta primers. This table comes from immunoSEQ multiplex PCR, and its TCRdb copy is limited to in-frame clones, with some not included. The top ten clones hold about 13% of a sample with about 130,000 clones, more than 65% of them seen once. With regard to this clone: Its specificity is not known.

Per germline, CDR1 MDHEN and CDR2 SYDVKM. This CDR3 has 15 residues. The ends were cut back, 6 bases at V and 4 bases at J, with 18 bases in the middle. This clonotype was obtained from a woman aged 35 to 49 in good health and CMV-seropositive. The sequenced sample was PBMCs. V and J are TRBV28 and TRBJ1-2; tentatively, D is TRBD1 (6 bases). CDR3 in amino acids: CASSSPQGIIYGYTF. Written as DNA, the CDR3 is TGTGCCAGCAGCTCCCCCCAGGGGATTATCTATGGCTACACCTTC.